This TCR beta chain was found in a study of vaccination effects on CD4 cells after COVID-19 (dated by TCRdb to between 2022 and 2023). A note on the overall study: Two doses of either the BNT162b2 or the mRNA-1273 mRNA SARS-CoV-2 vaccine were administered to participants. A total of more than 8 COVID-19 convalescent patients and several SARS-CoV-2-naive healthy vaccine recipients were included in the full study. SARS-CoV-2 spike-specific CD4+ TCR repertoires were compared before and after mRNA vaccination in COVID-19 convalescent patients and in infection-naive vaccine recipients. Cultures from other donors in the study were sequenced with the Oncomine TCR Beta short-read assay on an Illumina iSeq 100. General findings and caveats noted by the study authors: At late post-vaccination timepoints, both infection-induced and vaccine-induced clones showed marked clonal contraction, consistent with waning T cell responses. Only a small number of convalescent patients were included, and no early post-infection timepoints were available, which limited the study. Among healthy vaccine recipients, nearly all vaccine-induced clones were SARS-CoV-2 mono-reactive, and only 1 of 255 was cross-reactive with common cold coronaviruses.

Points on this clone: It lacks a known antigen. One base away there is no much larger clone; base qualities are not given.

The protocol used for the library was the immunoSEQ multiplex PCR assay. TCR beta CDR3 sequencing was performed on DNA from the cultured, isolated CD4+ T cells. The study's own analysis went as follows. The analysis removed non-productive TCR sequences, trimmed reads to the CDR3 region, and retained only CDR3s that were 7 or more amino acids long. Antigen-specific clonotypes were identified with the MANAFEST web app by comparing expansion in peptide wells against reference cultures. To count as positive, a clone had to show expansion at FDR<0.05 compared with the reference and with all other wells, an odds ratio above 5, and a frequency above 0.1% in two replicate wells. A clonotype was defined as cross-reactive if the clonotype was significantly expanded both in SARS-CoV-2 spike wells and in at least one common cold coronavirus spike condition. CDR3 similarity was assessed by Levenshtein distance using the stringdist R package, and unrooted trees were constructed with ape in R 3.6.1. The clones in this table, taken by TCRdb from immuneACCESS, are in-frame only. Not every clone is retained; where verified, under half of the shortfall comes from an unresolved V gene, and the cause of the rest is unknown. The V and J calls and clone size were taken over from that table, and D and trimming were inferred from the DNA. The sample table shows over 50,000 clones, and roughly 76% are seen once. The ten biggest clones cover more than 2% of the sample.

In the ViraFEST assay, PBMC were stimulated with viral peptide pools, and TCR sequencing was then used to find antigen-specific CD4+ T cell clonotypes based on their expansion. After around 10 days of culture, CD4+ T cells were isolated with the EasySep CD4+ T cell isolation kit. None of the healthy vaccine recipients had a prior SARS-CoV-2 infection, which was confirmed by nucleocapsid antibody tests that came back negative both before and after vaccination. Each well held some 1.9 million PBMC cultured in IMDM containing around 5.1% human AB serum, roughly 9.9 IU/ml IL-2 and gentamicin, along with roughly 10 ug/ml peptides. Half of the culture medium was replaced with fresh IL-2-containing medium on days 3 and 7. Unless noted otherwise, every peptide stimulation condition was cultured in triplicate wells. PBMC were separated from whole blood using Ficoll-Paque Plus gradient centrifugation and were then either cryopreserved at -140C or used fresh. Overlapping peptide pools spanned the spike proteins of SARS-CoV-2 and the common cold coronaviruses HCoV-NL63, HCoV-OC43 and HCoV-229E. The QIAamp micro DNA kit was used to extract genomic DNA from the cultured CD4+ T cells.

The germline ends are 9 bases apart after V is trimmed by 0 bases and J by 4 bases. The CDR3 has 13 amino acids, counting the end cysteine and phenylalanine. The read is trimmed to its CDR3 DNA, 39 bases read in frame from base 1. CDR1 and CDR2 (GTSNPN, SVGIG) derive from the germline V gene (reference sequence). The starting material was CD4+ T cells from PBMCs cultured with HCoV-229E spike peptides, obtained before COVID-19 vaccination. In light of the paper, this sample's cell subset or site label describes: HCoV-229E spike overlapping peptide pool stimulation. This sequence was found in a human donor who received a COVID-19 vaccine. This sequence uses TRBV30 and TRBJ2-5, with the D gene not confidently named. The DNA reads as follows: TGTGCCTGGAGTGTACTCTCGCGAGAGACCCAGTACTTC. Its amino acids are CAWSVLSRETQYF.